This TCR beta chain is drawn from a study of T cells in Graves' hyperthyroidism and ophthalmopathy. Thyroid ultrasound and orbital computed tomography, with clinical symptoms and serum thyroxine and TRAb, informed diagnoses. From approximately 9.1 ml of fresh peripheral blood, PBMCs were isolated. RNA transcripts yielded amplified TCR beta CDR3 regions. HTBI primers were the set used in a first-round RT-PCR of the TCR CDR3. In TCRdb, the multiplex PCR reads were re-called with MiXCR into one record per CDR3 protein. This table has roughly 250,000 distinct CDR3 sequences, 20% to 25% appearing once. For this clonotype: A read error may produce the germline difference seen at one junction end.

CDR1 SGDLS and CDR2 YYNGEE come from the germline V gene. The CDR3 loop spans 14 amino acids. Material: blood. V usage is TRBV9 and J usage is TRBJ1-2, with D possibly matching TRBD1 (6 bases). The receptor was derived from a man younger than 40 with Graves' ophthalmopathy. The CDR3, as DNA: TGTGCCAGCAGCTCCCGGACAGAAGACTATGGCTACGCCTTC. This gives the protein CASSSRTEDYGYAF. The complete variable domain, with remaining parts taken from reference TRBV9 and TRBJ1-2, reads DSGVTQTPKHLITATGQRVTLRCSPRSGDLSVYWYQQSLDQGLQFLIQYYNGEERAKGNILERFSAQQFPDLHSELNLSSLELGDSALYFCASSSRTEDYGYAFGSGTRLTVV.